Below, 23 T cell receptor beta chains from the same sample are listed, as sequenced in a study of blood T cell repertoires in COVID-19. The repertoire was sequenced with immunoSEQ multiplex PCR; TCRdb's copy has only in-frame clones and lacks some. The sample holds about 69,000 clones, almost 80% seen once. Input material: peripheral blood. These receptors all stem from a man in his 60s with acute or convalescent COVID-19.

This clone was seen a few times. This chain links TRBV19 with TRBJ1-5; 10 bases agree with TRBD1. This CDR3 is 14 amino acids long. CDR1 is LNHDA and CDR2 is SQIVND in the germline V gene (reference sequence). After removal of 5 bases from V and 5 bases from J, the junction contained 3 bases not matched to a gene. The CDR3 DNA sequence: TGTGCCAGTAGTCACGGACAGGGGGATCAGCCCCAGCATTTT. Amino acid sequence: CASSHGQGDQPQHF.

V is TRBV11-2 and J is TRBJ2-7; perhaps TRBD1 as D (6 bases). V was cut by 5 bases and J by 5 bases, with 13 bases left in between. Germline V CDR1 and CDR2: SGHAT, FQNNGV. The CDR3 loop spans 13 amino acids. CDR3 region: CASSRRDMNEQYF. Here the CDR3 DNA reads TGTGCCAGCAGCCGTCGGGACATGAACGAGCAGTACTTC.

The CDR3 here is CASSQVPPGQGTYEQYF. CDR3 sequence (DNA): TGCGCCAGCAGCCAAGTGCCTCCGGGACAGGGGACCTACGAGCAGTACTTC. The chain links TRBV4-3 to TRBJ2-7, with TRBD1 matching 10 bases. From germline, CDR1 is LGHNA and CDR2 YSLEER. V dropped 1 base and J dropped 2; count of bases not matched to a gene: 8. The CDR3 totals 17 residues.

This clone appeared once. This chain links TRBV7-3 with TRBJ1-2, with D perhaps TRBD1 (5 bases). Germline V gene data show CDR1 as SGHTA and CDR2 as FQGTGA. The ends were cut back, 5 bases at V and 6 bases at J, with 13 bases in the middle. This CDR3 is built from 13 residues. CDR3 in amino acids: CASSRSRGDGYTF. CDR3 DNA sequence: TGTGCCAGCAGCCGGTCCCGGGGGGATGGCTACACCTTC.

V and J are TRBV4-3 and TRBJ2-2; TRBD1 agrees at 8 bases. V was clipped by 3 bases and J by 4 bases; unmatched bases: 4. Germline loops: CDR1 LGHNA, CDR2 YSLEER. The CDR3 runs 15 residues. CDR3 protein: CASSHQGAPTGELFF. CDR3 bases: TGCGCCAGCAGCCACCAGGGGGCCCCCACCGGGGAGCTGTTTTTT.

The chain employs TRBV7-9 and TRBJ1-1; D is ambiguous. The V gene's germline CDR1 is SEHNR and CDR2 FQNEAQ (reference sequence). V was cut by 1 base and J by 5 bases, with 11 bases left in between. The CDR3 totals 14 residues. CDR3 sequence reads: CASSLVNGETEAFF. The DNA of the CDR3 is TGTGCCAGCAGCTTAGTTAATGGGGAGACTGAAGCTTTCTTT.

V gene TRBV7-3 combines with J gene TRBJ2-1; TRBD2 matches at 8 bases. The CDR3 is made up of 15 amino acids. CDR1 and CDR2 (germline): SGHTA, FQGTGA. The ends lost 5 bases at V and 0 bases at J; junction bases unmatched: 3. For the CDR3, the DNA is TGTGCCAGCAGCGCAGGGACTAGCTCCTACAATGAGCAGTTCTTC. Its protein is CASSAGTSSYNEQFF.

V and J are TRBV21-1 and TRBJ1-2; the table's D call TRBD1 went unverified against the DNA. TRBV21-1 is described as a pseudogene. The CDR3 extends over 17 amino acids. The CDR3 coding sequence is TGTGCCAGCAGCAAAGGTAGGACAGGGGGACCTAACTATGGCTACACCTTC. Encoded protein: CASSKGRTGGPNYGYTF.

The rearrangement joins TRBV24-1 to TRBJ1-2, with D unresolved. The CDR3 has 12 residues. Per the germline V gene, CDR1 is KGHDR and CDR2 is SFDVKD. V lost 3 bases and J lost 6, with 7 bases in between. CDR3 amino acids: CATSDRTDGYTF. The CDR3 bases are TGTGCCACCAGTGATCGCACAGATGGCTACACCTTC.

The CDR3 DNA sequence: TGTGCCAGCAGCCGAAGGGAGACAGGGGGCCCCTATGGCTACACCTTC. It is translated as CASSRRETGGPYGYTF. The rearrangement uses TRBV11-2 and TRBJ1-2, with 10 positions matching TRBD1. The V gene's germline CDR1 is SGHAT and CDR2 FQNNGV. V trimming: 5 bases; J trimming: 4 bases; junction bases outside the gene matches: 10. The CDR3 has 16 residues.

The rearrangement links TRBV5-1 to TRBJ2-3; 10 bases agree with TRBD2. Germline V CDR1 and CDR2: SGHRS, YFSETQ. V lost 0 bases to trimming and J lost 3 bases; unmatched junction nucleotides: 4. The CDR3 is 16 amino acids. The CDR3 bases are TGCGCCAGCAGCTTGGGAGGACTAGCGGAAACAGATACGCAGTATTTT. This translates into CASSLGGLAETDTQYF.

The gene calls are TRBV6-2 or TRBV6-3 and TRBJ2-1; possible D gene TRBD1, 6 bases. CDR3 size: 12 residues. Germline V CDR1 and CDR2: MNHEY, SVGEGT. Trimming took 5 bases from V and 5 from J, leaving 7 bases between them. The CDR3 nucleotides read TGTGCCAGCAGTCACAGGGACAATGAGCAGTTCTTC. It codes for CASSHRDNEQFF.

V gene TRBV2 combines with J gene TRBJ1-2; tentative D call: TRBD1 (6 bases). Germline CDR1 is SNHLY and CDR2 is FYNNEI. The CDR3 sequence is 13 residues long. Trimming removed 6 bases from V and 4 bases from J, with 12 bases in between. The CDR3 DNA reads TGTGCCAGCAGGGGAGGGGGGCCCTATGGCTACACCTTC. Encoded protein: CASRGGGPYGYTF.

The sample holds a few counts of this clone. The chain has TRBV7-8 and TRBJ1-5; 7 positions match TRBD1. Germline V gene data show CDR1 as SGHVS and CDR2 as FQNEAQ. V lost 5 bases to trimming and J lost 2 bases; unmatched junction nucleotides: 6. This CDR3 contains 15 residues. The CDR3 DNA is TGTGCCAGCAGCGCGGGACAGACACGCAATCAGCCCCAGCATTTT. The encoded protein is CASSAGQTRNQPQHF.

This chain joins TRBV19 and TRBJ1-2; tentative D call: TRBD1 (5 bases). This CDR3 region has 14 residues. Trimming took off 4 bases at V and 8 bases at J, with 17 bases between the two ends. Germline assignment: CDR1 LNHDA and CDR2 SQIVND (reference sequence). This CDR3 reads CASSTGVRGRGYTF. The CDR3 DNA is TGTGCCAGTAGTACCGGGGTGCGGGGCCGGGGCTACACCTTC.

DNA for the CDR3: TGTGCCAGTAGTATTTGGGGGGAATCTCGAACTGAAGCTTTCTTT. Translated, it gives CASSIWGESRTEAFF. The chain carries TRBV19 and TRBJ1-1, with TRBD1 as a possible D gene (5 bases). The germline V gene encodes CDR1 LNHDA and CDR2 SQIVND (reference sequence). The CDR3 contains 15 residues. Deletions cut 3 bases from V and 5 bases from J, with 16 bases between.

The J gene is TRBJ1-2, the V gene TRBV19; 7 positions agree with TRBD1. The CDR3 runs 15 residues. After removal of 1 base from V and 4 bases from J, the junction contained 6 bases not matched to a gene. CDR1 and CDR2 (germline): LNHDA, SQIVND (reference sequence). The CDR3 nucleotides are TGTGCCAGTAGTATAGGAGGACAGGCAACCTATGGCTACACCTTC. Translation gives CASSIGGQATYGYTF.

This chain connects TRBV2 to TRBJ2-7, with 10 positions matching TRBD2. This CDR3 has 14 residues. V was pared by 3 bases and J by 7 bases, with 6 bases of the junction left unmatched. The germline V gene encodes CDR1 SNHLY and CDR2 FYNNEI. CDR3 sequence (DNA): TGTGCCAGCAGTGACAGCGGGGGGGCGGAAGAGCAGTACTTC. Its translation is CASSDSGGAEEQYF.

The count of this clone is one. The rearrangement uses TRBV7-9 and TRBJ1-3, with TRBD1 as a possible D gene (5 bases). Germline CDR1 and CDR2: SEHNR and FQNEAQ (reference sequence). V shed 1 base and J shed 6 bases, with 13 bases lying between them. The CDR3 loop spans 15 amino acids. In DNA, the CDR3 is TGTGCCAGCAGCTTAGTGGGGCAGTCGAAAAACACCATATATTTT. Residues: CASSLVGQSKNTIYF. Looking up the rest from reference TRBV7-9 and TRBJ1-3 gives the full variable domain: DTGVSQNPRHKITKRGQNVTFRCDPISEHNRLYWYRQTLGQGPEFLTYFQNEAQLEKSRLLSDRFSAERPKGSFSTLEIQRTEQGDSAMYLCASSLVGQSKNTIYFGEGSWLTVV.

This clone ranks as medium-sized (0.01 to 0.1%). CDR3 coding DNA: TGCAGTGCTAGTAGGGGACAGGGGATGGATGGCTACACCTTC. Translation gives CSASRGQGMDGYTF. V and J are TRBV20-1 and TRBJ1-2; TRBD1 aligns across 10 bases. J gave up 6 bases and V 3 bases, and 7 bases lay outside the gene matches. Germline CDR1 and CDR2: DFQATT and SNEGSKA (reference sequence). The CDR3 spans 14 residues.

The chain combines TRBV11-2 with TRBJ1-3; maybe TRBD1 (5 bases). The ends were cut back, 5 bases at V and 7 bases at J, with 9 bases in the middle. The germline V gene has CDR1 SGHAT and CDR2 FQNNGV. This CDR3 comprises 12 residues. The CDR3 coding sequence is TGTGCCAGCAGCGGCAGGGCCAACACCATATATTTT. Translation: CASSGRANTIYF.

The V and J genes are TRBV7-9 and TRBJ1-2; 8 bases match TRBD1. V was pared by 6 bases and J by 5 bases, with 8 bases of the junction left unmatched. The V gene's germline CDR1 is SEHNR and CDR2 FQNEAQ (reference sequence). The CDR3 runs 14 residues. The CDR3 protein is CASSGQGLLYGYTF. The DNA for the CDR3 is TGTGCCAGCAGTGGACAGGGACTCTTGTATGGCTACACCTTC.

CDR3 nucleotide sequence: TGTGCCAGCAAAGGACAGGGGCCAACCTACGAGCAGTACTTC. This gives the protein CASKGQGPTYEQYF. The chain is built from TRBV2 and TRBJ2-7; TRBD1 matches at 9 bases. This CDR3 has 14 amino acids. Losses at the gene ends were 7 bases for V and 2 bases for J; bases not matched to a gene: 6. Germline V gene sequence: CDR1 SNHLY, CDR2 FYNNEI.